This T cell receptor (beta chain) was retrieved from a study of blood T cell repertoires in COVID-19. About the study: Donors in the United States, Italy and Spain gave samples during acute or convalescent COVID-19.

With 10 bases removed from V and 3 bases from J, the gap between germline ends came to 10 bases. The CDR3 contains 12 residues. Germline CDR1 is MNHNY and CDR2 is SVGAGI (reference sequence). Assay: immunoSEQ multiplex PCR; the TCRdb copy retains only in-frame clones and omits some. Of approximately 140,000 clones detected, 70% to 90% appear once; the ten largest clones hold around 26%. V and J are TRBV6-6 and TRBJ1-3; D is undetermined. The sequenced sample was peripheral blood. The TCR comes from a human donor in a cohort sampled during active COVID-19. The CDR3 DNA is TGTGCCACAAGCGGGTTTGGAAACACCATATATTTT. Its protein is CATSGFGNTIYF.